Here is one T cell receptor beta chain with its context. The specificity of this receptor is unknown. Per-base quality was not reported, and no clone a single base away is much larger than it. The data originate from a study of CD8+ T cells in alopecia areata listed by TCRdb under 2018. About the study as a whole: The treated patients, all with moderate-to-severe alopecia areata, were enrolled in an open-label pilot trial of oral tofacitinib given at 5 to 10 mg twice daily. Patients received tofacitinib for 6 to 18 months and were then followed off drug for 6 months to check for delayed response and recurrence. For the treated patients, the SALT score, which quantifies what percentage of scalp surface area is affected, served as the measure of disease severity. To study T cell clonal expansion in alopecia areata, the researchers applied high-throughput TCRbeta sequencing to both the C3H/HeJ mouse model and human patients. Scalp tissue and sorted CD4+ and CD8+ peripheral blood T cells from patchy and totalis/universalis alopecia areata patients and from healthy controls were covered by human TCRbeta sequencing. Biopsies were taken from tofacitinib-treated patients at baseline and again at 4 and 24 weeks into treatment, and several of those patients also had a later scalp biopsy. Scalp clonality was compared among normal scalp (n=4), patchy alopecia areata scalp (n=8), and alopecia totalis/universalis scalp (n=8). RNA was extracted with the PAXgene miRNA kit for fixed scalp, the miRNeasy kit for PBMCs, and the RNeasy kit for mouse skin. Amplification of TCRbeta CDR3 regions was done by immunoSEQ multiplex PCR using 35 Vbeta forward primers and 13 Jbeta reverse primers. What the research found in general, with its limitations: During tofacitinib treatment, many expanded lesional clones remained in scalp and blood, and this persistence may partly explain relapse after treatment is stopped. With tofacitinib, both scalp clonality and the number of expanded CD8+ clones among the top 100 scalp clones went down significantly. Because the treated cohort was small and included a single nonresponder, larger studies are needed to assess links between baseline CD8+ expansion and response. Resident alphabeta T cells in normal human skin are also sequenced, complicating scalp TCR repertoire analysis, unlike mouse skin dominated by gammadelta T cells. Lesional scalp, especially in alopecia totalis/universalis, showed higher clonality and more expanded CD8+ clones than normal scalp, suggesting antigenic drive. Shared TCR sequences between patients were less evident than in mice, which may be partly attributable to HLA diversity in the patient population.

The germline V gene sets CDR1 to MNHEY and CDR2 to SVGAGI. V is shortened by 5 bases, J by 7 bases, and the region joining them spans 11 bases. The CDR3, cysteine through phenylalanine, is 12 amino acids long. The DNA shown is the 36-base CDR3, in frame from base 1. The sample's treatment or condition label is to be understood as: oral pan-JAK inhibitor, 5-10 mg twice daily. Peripheral blood and lesional scalp punch biopsies were obtained from patients with alopecia areata. PBMCs were isolated by density centrifugation and stained for CD3, CD4 and CD8, and CD4+ and CD8+ T cells were sorted on a FACSAria. Library generation was performed with the immunoSEQ multiplex PCR assay. RNA was extracted from all samples and reverse transcribed into cDNA, which served as template for TCR sequencing. SuperScript III was used for first-strand cDNA synthesis, primed with a 2:1 mix of oligo-dT and random hexamers. A synthetic immune receptor repertoire was used to assess amplification bias, and residual bias was removed computationally. Processing in the source paper ran as follows. Raw reads were preprocessed for error removal, and CDR3 was defined according to IMGT conventions as running from the conserved cysteine to phenylalanine. Clonality was calculated as 1 minus Shannon entropy normalized by log2 of the number of productive unique TCRs. Scalp TCRbeta sequences were cross-referenced with sorted blood CD4 and CD8 repertoires so that the CD4 or CD8 identity of scalp clones could be inferred. The immuneACCESS repertoire file appears here via TCRdb, limited to in-frame rearrangements. These files lack a portion of the clones; in checked studies, under half of the deficit traces to unresolved V genes, and the cause of the others is not known. That table supplies the V and J calls and clone size; D and trimming were determined from the DNA. This sample is represented by fewer than 250,000 clones; over 40% of them were singletons. The top ten hold approximately 2.4% of the sample.

The chain uses TRBV6-5 and TRBJ1-2, with the D gene uncertain. The TCR originated in a human donor with alopecia areata. The sequencing used CD4+ T cells sorted from blood, collected around week 37, from a patient treated with tofacitinib. CDR3 sequence: CASSEIVVGYTF. In nucleotide form, the sequence is TGTGCCAGCAGTGAAATAGTGGTTGGCTACACCTTC.